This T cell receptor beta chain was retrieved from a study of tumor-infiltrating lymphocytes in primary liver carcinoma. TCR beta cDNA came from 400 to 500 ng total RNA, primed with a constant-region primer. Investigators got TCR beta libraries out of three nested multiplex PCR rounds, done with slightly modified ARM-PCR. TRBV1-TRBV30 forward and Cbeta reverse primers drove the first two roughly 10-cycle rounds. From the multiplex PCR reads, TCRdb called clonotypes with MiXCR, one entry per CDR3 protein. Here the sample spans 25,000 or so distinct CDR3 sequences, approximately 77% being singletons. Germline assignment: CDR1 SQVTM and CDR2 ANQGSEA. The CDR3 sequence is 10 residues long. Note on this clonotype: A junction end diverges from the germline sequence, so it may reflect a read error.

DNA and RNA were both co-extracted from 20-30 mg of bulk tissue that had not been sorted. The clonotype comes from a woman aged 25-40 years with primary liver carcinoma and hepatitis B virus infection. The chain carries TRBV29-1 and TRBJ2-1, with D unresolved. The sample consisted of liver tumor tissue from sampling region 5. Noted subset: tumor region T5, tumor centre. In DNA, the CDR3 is TGCAGTGTAGATCAATATGAGCAATTCTTC. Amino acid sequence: CSVDQYEQFF.